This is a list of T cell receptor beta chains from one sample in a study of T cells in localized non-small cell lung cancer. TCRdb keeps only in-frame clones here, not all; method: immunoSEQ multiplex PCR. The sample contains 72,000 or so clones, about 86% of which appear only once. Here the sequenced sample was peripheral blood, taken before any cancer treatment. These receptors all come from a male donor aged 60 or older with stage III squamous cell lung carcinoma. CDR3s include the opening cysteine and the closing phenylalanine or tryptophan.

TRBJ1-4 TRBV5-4 CASSLSTGYNEKLFF
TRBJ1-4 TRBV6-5 CASSYLGLMNEKLFF
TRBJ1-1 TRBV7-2 CASSLFRRAEAFF
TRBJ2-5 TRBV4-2 CASSLTTSGETQYF
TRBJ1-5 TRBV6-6 CASRQQEPQHF
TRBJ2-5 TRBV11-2 CASSYRRQETQYF
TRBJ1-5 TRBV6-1 CASTTEVKPQHF
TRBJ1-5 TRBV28 CASSSPQSTGGHQPQHF
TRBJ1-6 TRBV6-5 CASSRGGKVNSPLHF
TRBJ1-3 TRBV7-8 CASSLDEGGRGNTIYF
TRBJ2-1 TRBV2 CASRAGTGGNNEQFF
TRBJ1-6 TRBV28 CASSFYGLYNSPLHF
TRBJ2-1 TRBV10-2 CASSESREQFF
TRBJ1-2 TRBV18 CASSPVGTGKSVGAGYGYTF
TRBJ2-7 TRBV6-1 CASSPLGTGSYEQYF
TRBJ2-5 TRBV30 CAWSVGGSTGFVSETQYF
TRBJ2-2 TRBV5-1 CASSLLVSGGFLTGELFF